These 8 T cell receptor beta chains originate from one sample sequenced in a study of beta chain features in type 1 diabetes (dated by TCRdb to 2016 to 2019). General findings and caveats noted by the study authors: In all four CD4+ subsets, TCRB CDR3 length was moderately but significantly shorter in type 1 diabetes patients.

Library construction relied on the immunoSEQ multiplex PCR assay. The entire amount of isolated RNA was reverse transcribed using the High Capacity cDNA Reverse Transcription Kit, so the sequenced TCRB transcripts were expressed ones. This immuneACCESS table, as held by TCRdb, lists in-frame sequences with V and J called but not all clones. Of the missing ones, under half trace to an unresolved V gene in checked studies; the others have no known cause. In this sample the table shows 400,000 or so clones, over 9.5% of which occur a single time. Clones ranked in the top ten supply roughly 0.0097% of the sample. These TCRs are of unknown antigen specificity. Sequenced sample: naive CD4+ T cells from blood. The cell subset or site label corresponds to: true naive CD4+ T cells. Source of these receptors: a woman aged 18-30 years with type 1 diabetes.

This clone has only a few counts. The rearrangement joins TRBV4-1 to TRBJ2-1; 7 nucleotides line up with TRBD2. The CDR3 spans 15 residues. Germline CDR1 is MGHRA and CDR2 is YSYEKL. V was clipped by 1 base and J by 6 bases; unmatched bases: 6. The CDR3 loop reads CASSQVRTRVNEQFF. In DNA, the CDR3 is TGCGCCAGCAGCCAAGTCAGGACTAGGGTCAATGAGCAGTTCTTC.

This clone was observed a few times. The chain couples TRBV9 to TRBJ1-5; 8 bases fit TRBD1. The CDR3 spans 15 residues. With V trimmed by 3 bases and J by 5 bases, 7 bases remained unmatched. Germline values: CDR1 SGDLS, CDR2 YYNGEE. DNA for the CDR3: TGTGCCAGCAGCGCCGGGACAGGAGGGGATCAGCCCCAGCATTTT. Protein: CASSAGTGGDQPQHF.

This clone was recorded a few times. This sequence joins TRBV5-4 and TRBJ2-6; 7 bases are a match to TRBD2. CDR1 and CDR2 (germline): SGHNT, YYREEE (reference sequence). The CDR3 runs 18 residues. V shed 0 bases, J shed 1 base, and the junction held 7 bases outside the gene matches. CDR3 protein: CASSLAPAGESGANVLTF. CDR3 in DNA: TGTGCCAGCAGCTTGGCCCCGGCGGGAGAATCTGGGGCCAACGTCCTGACTTTC.

As concerns this clone: Other DNA variants within this sample encode the same CDR3. The chain combines TRBV7-9 with TRBJ1-5; D is unclear. CDR1 and CDR2 from the germline V gene are SEHNR and FQNEAQ (reference sequence). The germline V and J ends were trimmed by 3 bases and 4 bases, with 7 bases remaining between them. The CDR3 is made up of 13 amino acids. The CDR3 DNA follows: TGTGCCAGCAGCTTCGGCGGGAATCAGCCCCAGCATTTT. Translated: CASSFGGNQPQHF.

The V call is TRBV5-1, the J call TRBJ2-4; 7 nucleotides align to TRBD1. The CDR3 runs to 15 residues. V dropped 4 bases and J dropped 9; count of bases not matched to a gene: 13. Germline lookup yields CDR1 SGHRS and CDR2 YFSETQ. CDR3 residues: CASSPRSTGNGIQYF. Written as DNA, the CDR3 is TGCGCCAGCAGCCCACGTTCGACAGGGAACGGCATTCAGTACTTC.

This chain connects TRBV29-1 to TRBJ1-1; weak D call: TRBD1 (6 bases). Germline CDR1 SQVTM, CDR2 ANQGSEA. Trimming shortened V by 7 bases and J by 5 bases, and 17 bases separated the two germline ends. This CDR3 is 13 amino acids long. Here the CDR3 reads CSALRGGSTEAFF. Written as DNA, the CDR3 is TGCAGCGCCCTAAGAGGGGGATCGACTGAAGCTTTCTTT.

This clone was seen only a few times. This same CDR3 is encoded by further DNA sequences in the sample. The rearrangement uses TRBV27 and TRBJ2-6; a weak D match, TRBD1 (6 bases). CDR3 length: 13 amino acids. Germline CDR1 and CDR2: MNHEY and SMNVEV (reference sequence). The V and J ends lost 10 bases and 4 bases respectively, with 11 bases between them. The CDR3 sequence: CATQGSGANVLTF. Written as DNA, the CDR3 is TGTGCCACCCAGGGGTCAGGGGCCAACGTCCTGACTTTC.

This clone appeared a few times. The chain links TRBV6-5 to TRBJ2-4; TRBD1 matches 9 bases. V dropped 0 bases and J dropped 6; count of bases not matched to a gene: 3. The germline gives CDR1 MNHEY, CDR2 SVGAGI. There are 15 residues in the CDR3. CDR3 DNA sequence: TGTGCCAGCAGTTACTCCATGGGACAGGGAAACATTCAGTACTTC. Translation: CASSYSMGQGNIQYF.